These 31 T cell receptor beta chains came from one sample sequenced in a study of metastatic and nonmetastatic thyroid tumors. TCRdb reassembled clones from the PCR reads with MiXCR. The data contain about 38,000 clones, roughly half of them seen just once; the ten biggest clones take up roughly 25%. Thyroid surgery had not been preceded by any treatment in any patient. The sample was tumor tissue. These receptor sequences come from a male donor with papillary thyroid cancer or a benign thyroid nodule (not recorded which). Some clones in this sample may be carry-over from other donors' samples.

V is TRBV25-1 and J is TRBJ2-3; unclear D gene. Between the trimmed V and J ends, which lost 7 bases and 6 bases, there was a span of 20 bases. Germline V CDR1 and CDR2: MGHDK, SYGVNS. This CDR3 is built from 15 residues. DNA of the CDR3: TGTGCCAGCACCTCCGCTGGGCCGAACACGGATACGCAGTATTTT. This translates into CASTSAGPNTDTQYF.

This clone was counted between two and nine times. The chain is built from TRBV27 and TRBJ1-6; 7 bases map to TRBD1. The CDR3 is made up of 12 amino acids. V was clipped by 6 bases and J by 10 bases; unmatched bases: 3. Per germline, CDR1 MNHEY and CDR2 SMNVEV (reference sequence). The DNA for the CDR3 is TGTGCCAGCAGAGTAGGGGGCTCACCCCTCCACTTT. Translating gives CASRVGGSPLHF.

The table lists this clone with a few counts. The rearrangement uses TRBV10-3 and TRBJ1-6; D may be TRBD1 (5 bases). V was trimmed by 0 bases and J by 11 bases, leaving 14 bases between them. The CDR3 has 15 residues. Germline V gene lookup returns CDR1 ENHRY and CDR2 SYGVKD. DNA of the CDR3: TGTGCCATCAGTGAGTCGCAGGGAAGAGTGGCACCCCTCCACTTT. Amino acids: CAISESQGRVAPLHF.

The chain carries TRBV6-1 and TRBJ2-2; 9 bases line up with TRBD1. Losses at the gene ends were 6 bases for V and 6 bases for J; bases not matched to a gene: 5. CDR1 is MNHNS and CDR2 is SASEGT in the germline V gene. The CDR3 runs 14 residues. The CDR3 loop is CASRGTGHPGELFF. The CDR3 nucleotides are TGTGCCAGCAGGGGGACAGGGCATCCCGGGGAGCTGTTTTTT.

The chain has TRBV28 and TRBJ1-2; D perhaps matches TRBD1 (6 bases). This CDR3 has 14 residues. V was pared by 4 bases and J by 4 bases, with 13 bases between. The germline V gene has CDR1 MDHEN and CDR2 SYDVKM. Here the CDR3 reads CASSSGGAIYGYTF. The CDR3 nucleotides are TGTGCCAGCAGTTCCGGGGGCGCAATCTATGGCTACACCTTC.

V gene TRBV10-3 combines with J gene TRBJ1-1; 7 nucleotides match TRBD1. Germline CDR1 reads ENHRY; CDR2 reads SYGVKD. There are 13 residues in the CDR3. J gave up 4 bases and V 8 bases, and 7 bases lay outside the gene matches. Here the CDR3 DNA reads TGTGCCATCCGACAGGGTAGCGGCACTGAAGCTTTCTTT. This gives the protein CAIRQGSGTEAFF.

A few counts support this clone. This chain uses TRBV3-1 with TRBJ2-1; TRBD2 agrees at 9 bases. The CDR3 spans 19 residues. The V segment lost 2 bases and the J segment 5 bases; nucleotides outside the gene matches: 16. The germline V gene has CDR1 LGHDT and CDR2 YNNKEL (reference sequence). In DNA form, the CDR3 reads TGTGCCAGCAGCCAATTCATCGGGCGGGGGGGCCCTCCCCACAATGAGCAGTTCTTC. This encodes CASSQFIGRGGPPHNEQFF.

The CDR3 bases are TGTGCCAGCAGCCAAACGTCAGCCGAAAGCTCCTACGAGCAGTACTTC. It yields the protein CASSQTSAESSYEQYF. The J gene is TRBJ2-7, the V gene TRBV3-1, with D uncertain. Trimming shortened V by 2 bases and J by 0 bases, and 14 bases separated the two germline ends. Germline CDR1 reads LGHDT; CDR2 reads YNNKEL (reference sequence). The length of the CDR3 is 16 residues.

The V and J genes are TRBV6-1 and TRBJ1-2; the D gene is possibly TRBD1 (5 bases). CDR3 length: 11 amino acids. Germline CDR1 and CDR2: MNHNS and SASEGT. Trimming removed 3 bases at V and 7 bases at J, with 6 bases between. The CDR3 bases are TGTGCCAGCAGTGACAGGGTTGGCTACACCTTC. This gives the protein CASSDRVGYTF.

V and J are TRBV11-2 and TRBJ2-7; 7 bases are a match to TRBD1. Per germline, CDR1 SGHAT and CDR2 FQNNGV. The CDR3 has 17 amino acids. V shed 4 bases and J 3 bases; nucleotides not matched to a gene: 15. DNA for the CDR3: TGTGCCAGCAGCTCAGTTGTGGCCCGACAGGGTAACTACGAGCAGTACTTC. This gives the protein CASSSVVARQGNYEQYF.

This clone was seen a handful of times. V is TRBV6-1 and J is TRBJ1-3, with D perhaps matching TRBD1 (6 bases). The germline gives CDR1 MNHNS, CDR2 SASEGT. The V end lost 6 bases, the J end lost 3 bases, and 15 bases lay between the germline ends. This CDR3 region has 15 residues. The CDR3 DNA is TGTGCCAGCAGGAACTTGAGGGGGAATGGAAACACCATATATTTT. This sequence encodes CASRNLRGNGNTIYF.

The chain recombines TRBV4-2 with TRBJ2-7; D assignment may be TRBD1 or TRBD2 (5 bases each). CDR3 length equals 15 residues. Trimming shortened V by 0 bases and J by 2 bases, and 11 bases separated the two germline ends. Germline values: CDR1 LGHNA, CDR2 YNFKEQ. CDR3 region: CASSQDRGGPYEQYF. CDR3 sequence (DNA): TGTGCCAGCAGCCAAGATCGGGGCGGACCCTACGAGCAGTACTTC.

The chain combines TRBV4-1 with TRBJ2-4; TRBD1 matches 7 bases. The ends lost 2 bases at V and 8 bases at J; junction bases unmatched: 9. The CDR3 length is 15 residues. Germline CDR1 is MGHRA and CDR2 is YSYEKL. The CDR3 here is CASSQQGQSRDIQYF. The CDR3 DNA is TGCGCCAGCAGCCAACAGGGACAGTCACGGGACATTCAGTACTTC.

In this sample, this clone turned up once. The J gene is TRBJ2-7, the V gene TRBV7-2; 12 positions agree with TRBD2. The CDR3 extends over 15 amino acids. The germline gives CDR1 SGHTA, CDR2 FQGNSA. With 4 bases clipped from V and 6 bases from J, the junction kept 7 bases outside the gene matches. CDR3 sequence (DNA): TGTGCCAGCAGCTCCCGACTAGCGGGAGTACCCGAGCAGTACTTC. It specifies CASSSRLAGVPEQYF.

The gene calls are TRBV4-3 and TRBJ2-3; D call uncertain. The V and J ends lost 4 bases and 5 bases respectively, with 19 bases between them. The CDR3 consists of 16 residues. Germline CDR1 reads LGHNA; CDR2 reads YSLEER. The CDR3 protein is CASSPYTTQRLDTQYF. The CDR3 region has the DNA TGCGCCAGCAGCCCGTACACGACCCAAAGGCTAGATACGCAGTATTTT.

The chain carries TRBV5-1 and TRBJ2-1, with 10 bases identical to TRBD2. CDR3 length equals 16 residues. J lost 6 bases, V lost 2 bases, and 8 bases had no gene match. Germline CDR1 is SGHRS and CDR2 is YFSETQ. CDR3 loop: CASSLLTSGPTNEQFF. As DNA, the CDR3 is TGCGCCAGCAGCTTACTGACTAGCGGGCCGACCAATGAGCAGTTCTTC.

CDR3 residues: CASSPPGPNTEAFF. As DNA, the CDR3 is TGTGCCAGCTCACCACCGGGTCCGAACACTGAAGCTTTCTTT. The V call is TRBV18, the J call TRBJ1-1; D gene uncertain. V lost 0 bases to trimming and J lost 1 base, with 6 bases between them. There are 14 residues in the CDR3. Germline CDR1 KGHSH, CDR2 LQKENI.

The rearrangement links TRBV6-4 to TRBJ2-6, with a possible D match to TRBD2 (5 bases). V was trimmed by 0 bases and J by 1 base, leaving 7 bases between them. This CDR3 spans 16 amino acids. Per germline, CDR1 MRHNA and CDR2 SNTAGT. As DNA, the CDR3 is TGTGCCAGCAGTGACTCGACGGGGTCTGGGGCCAACGTCCTGACTTTC. It specifies CASSDSTGSGANVLTF.

This clone was observed a few times. The chain has TRBV15 and TRBJ2-1; TRBD1 aligns across 8 bases. Trimming cost V 3 bases and J 2 bases; bases outside gene matches: 3. The CDR3 is made up of 15 amino acids. Germline lookup yields CDR1 LNHNV and CDR2 YYDKDF (reference sequence). The CDR3 region is CATSSGQGPYNEQFF. CDR3 nucleotides: TGTGCCACCAGCAGCGGACAGGGCCCCTACAATGAGCAGTTCTTC.

The chain has TRBV3-1 and TRBJ2-7, with D hard to call. Germline V gives CDR1 LGHDT, CDR2 YNNKEL (reference sequence). This CDR3 region has 13 residues. V lost 2 bases to trimming and J lost 3 bases, with 8 bases between them. CDR3 nucleotide sequence: TGTGCCAGCAGCCAAAGTAAGATCTACGAGCAGTACTTC. Protein product: CASSQSKIYEQYF.

The rearrangement links TRBV4-2 to TRBJ2-7, with 10 bases aligning to TRBD2. The CDR3 loop spans 16 amino acids. Unmatched junction bases numbered 9, after V lost 0 bases and J lost 7 bases. The germline V gene encodes CDR1 LGHNA and CDR2 YNFKEQ. This CDR3 is CASSQEGAGGPSEQYF. The CDR3 region has the DNA TGTGCCAGCAGCCAAGAAGGAGCGGGAGGGCCGTCTGAGCAGTACTTC.

Only a few counts were recorded for this clone. This chain links TRBV6-2 or TRBV6-3 with TRBJ1-2, with a tentative D call TRBD1 (5 bases). V lost 0 bases and J lost 2, with 22 bases in between. The CDR3 spans 19 residues. Germline V gene sequence: CDR1 MNHEY, CDR2 SVGEGT. The CDR3 protein is CASSYSRDGNPRGNYGYTF. As DNA, the CDR3 is TGTGCCAGCAGTTACTCTCGGGACGGCAATCCAAGGGGAAACTATGGCTACACCTTC.

The gene calls are TRBV5-1 and TRBJ1-3, with D unclear. Germline loops: CDR1 SGHRS, CDR2 YFSETQ. This CDR3 has 14 residues. V was pared by 4 bases and J by 4 bases, with 12 bases between. In nucleotides, the CDR3 is TGCGCCAGCAGCCTGGACCCAGGCGGAAACACCATATATTTT. Amino acid sequence: CASSLDPGGNTIYF.

The rearrangement joins TRBV30 to TRBJ2-5, with D unclear. The CDR3 spans 11 residues. The germline gives CDR1 GTSNPN, CDR2 SVGIG (reference sequence). V was trimmed by 3 bases and J by 5 bases, leaving 7 bases between them. This chain's CDR3 is CAWRRRETQYF. DNA of the CDR3: TGTGCCTGGAGAAGACGCGAGACCCAGTACTTC.

The chain carries TRBV19 and TRBJ1-5; D may be TRBD1 (6 bases). With 5 bases removed from V and 3 bases from J, the gap between germline ends came to 11 bases. The CDR3 is made up of 14 amino acids. In germline, CDR1 is LNHDA, CDR2 SQIVND (reference sequence). The chain's CDR3 is CASSLRGDNQPQHF. CDR3 nucleotide sequence: TGTGCCAGTAGTCTCAGGGGTGACAATCAGCCCCAGCATTTT.

This clone rates as medium-sized. The gene calls are TRBV20-1 and TRBJ2-7, with 7 bases identical to TRBD2. After removal of 3 bases from V and 4 bases from J, the junction contained 9 bases not matched to a gene. This CDR3 has 14 amino acids. Germline V gene lookup returns CDR1 DFQATT and CDR2 SNEGSKA (reference sequence). CDR3 sequence: CSARESGTSYEQYF. CDR3 nucleotide sequence: TGCAGTGCTAGGGAGAGCGGGACCTCTTACGAGCAGTACTTC.

The chain combines TRBV12-3 or TRBV12-4 with TRBJ2-3; D perhaps matches TRBD1 (5 bases). Trimming pared 1 base from V and 5 bases from J, leaving 7 bases between. CDR3 size: 13 residues. CDR3 nucleotide sequence: TGTGCCAGCAGTTTAGTGCAGGGAGATACGCAGTATTTT. Protein product: CASSLVQGDTQYF.

This chain links TRBV6-1 with TRBJ2-2; no clear D. Trimming removed 7 bases from V and 2 bases from J, with 8 bases in between. From germline, CDR1 is MNHNS and CDR2 SASEGT. The CDR3 runs to 13 residues. This CDR3 reads CASIETNTGELFF. CDR3 in DNA: TGTGCCAGCATAGAAACAAACACCGGGGAGCTGTTTTTT.

CDR3 sequence: CASSDREESPLHF. The CDR3 DNA reads as TGTGCCAGCAGTGACAGGGAAGAATCACCCCTCCACTTT. This chain connects TRBV6-1 to TRBJ1-6; the D gene is possibly TRBD1 (5 bases). CDR3 length: 13 amino acids. From germline, CDR1 is MNHNS and CDR2 SASEGT. Trimming left V 3 bases short and J 10 bases short, with 10 bases between.

This sequence joins TRBV27 and TRBJ2-7; 9 positions match TRBD2. V was clipped by 8 bases and J by 2 bases; unmatched bases: 7. The CDR3 loop spans 14 amino acids. Germline lookup yields CDR1 MNHEY and CDR2 SMNVEV (reference sequence). In nucleotides, the CDR3 is TGTGCCAGCGCGGGAGGGGAAACAACCTACGAGCAGTACTTC. Residues: CASAGGETTYEQYF.

The chain has TRBV28 and TRBJ2-3; D is unresolved. The CDR3 is 14 amino acids. From germline, CDR1 is MDHEN and CDR2 SYDVKM. V lost 3 bases and J lost 2, with 9 bases in between. The CDR3 DNA follows: TGTGCCAGCAGTTTCCAGGAGTACACAGATACGCAGTATTTT. As protein: CASSFQEYTDTQYF.